The rows below give T cell receptor beta chains drawn from one sample of a study of early T cells in non-severe SARS-CoV-2 infection. TCRdb re-analysed the 5' RACE reads in MiXCR, keeping a single row per CDR3 protein. The sample yields over 35,000 distinct CDR3 sequences, around 6.3% seen once. This sample comprised whole blood, obtained at baseline. Receptor source: an adult who was a healthcare worker with PCR-confirmed SARS-CoV-2 infection or an uninfected control (not recorded which). Both conserved end residues are part of each CDR3. D genes are given only for firm matches. Not all rows give a size; the values are once, few, many and, for expanded clones, a class.

abundance,v_gene,d_gene,j_gene,CDR3aa,CDR3nt
many,TRBV4-3,TRBD1,TRBJ2-7,CASGPGQGFGEQYF,TGCGCCAGCGGACCGGGACAGGGTTTTGGTGAGCAGTACTTC
few,TRBV4-3,-,TRBJ2-5,CASSQGNRATETQYF,TGCGCCAGCAGCCAAGGGAACAGGGCAACAGAGACCCAGTACTTC
-,TRBV6-5,-,TRBJ2-6,CASSFRQTGANVLTF,TGTGCCAGCAGTTTTCGACAGACTGGGGCCAACGTCCTGACTTTC
few,TRBV11-2,TRBD2,TRBJ2-7,CASRPTSGKTYEQYF,TGTGCCAGCAGACCAACTAGCGGGAAGACCTACGAGCAGTACTTC
few,TRBV6-4,TRBD2,TRBJ2-1,CASSMAGGPVMSNEQFF,TGTGCCAGCAGCATGGCGGGAGGGCCAGTTATGAGCAATGAGCAGTTCTTC
many,TRBV7-9,TRBD1,TRBJ1-2,CASSIPGQNYGYTF,TGTGCCAGCAGCATTCCGGGACAGAACTATGGCTACACCTTC
-,TRBV20-1,-,TRBJ1-2,CSAGPPGVHYGYTF,TGCAGTGCTGGGCCCCCGGGGGTTCACTATGGCTACACCTTC
-,TRBV6-5,TRBD1,TRBJ1-2,CASSSRTGDHHGYTF,TGTGCCAGCAGTTCTCGAACAGGGGACCACCACGGCTACACCTTC
many,TRBV11-2,TRBD1,TRBJ1-2,CASSLGAGGVGYGYTF,TGTGCCAGCAGCTTAGGTGCAGGGGGCGTCGGCTATGGCTACACCTTC
few,TRBV20-1,TRBD1,TRBJ1-4,CSASETGVEKLFF,TGCAGTGCTAGTGAGACAGGGGTAGAAAAACTGTTTTTT
few,TRBV20-1,-,TRBJ1-1,CSASRDTRNTEAFF,TGCAGTGCTAGTCGGGACACTAGGAACACTGAAGCTTTCTTT
many,TRBV2,-,TRBJ2-5,CASSEGGIILETQYF,TGTGCCAGCAGTGAAGGAGGGATAATATTGGAGACCCAGTACTTC
many,TRBV24-1,TRBD1,TRBJ2-3,CATSDFTGQAAGVTDTQYF,TGTGCCACCAGTGATTTCACGGGACAGGCCGCCGGAGTGACAGATACGCAGTATTTT
many,TRBV7-3,-,TRBJ2-5,CASSLRPGVRETQYF,TGTGCCAGCAGCTTAAGGCCCGGGGTCAGGGAGACCCAGTACTTC
many,TRBV4-1,-,TRBJ1-1,CASSMGRKNTEAFF,TGCGCCAGCAGCATGGGACGAAAGAACACTGAAGCTTTCTTT
medium-sized,TRBV19,TRBD2,TRBJ2-1,CASSTPGLASGDEQFF,TGTGCCAGTAGTACCCCGGGACTAGCGTCAGGCGATGAGCAGTTCTTC
few,TRBV12-3/TRBV12-4,-,TRBJ2-5,CASSLRGAKTQYF,TGTGCCAGCAGTTTGCGGGGTGCGAAGACCCAGTACTTC
many,TRBV7-9,-,TRBJ1-4,CASSSPLKTRSTNEKLFF,TGTGCCAGCAGCTCTCCTCTAAAAACAAGGTCAACTAATGAAAAACTGTTTTTT
many,TRBV7-3,-,TRBJ2-1,CASSPSGGDVEQFF,TGTGCCAGCAGCCCCAGTGGAGGGGATGTTGAGCAGTTCTTC
-,TRBV7-2,-,TRBJ2-7,CASSFTWDSYEQYF,TGTGCCAGCAGCTTCACGTGGGACTCCTACGAGCAGTACTTC
few,TRBV11-2,-,TRBJ2-7,CASSLTTLSYEQYF,TGTGCCAGCAGCTTGACTACCCTCTCCTACGAGCAGTACTTC
many,TRBV4-3,TRBD2,TRBJ2-1,CASKLAGEYNEQFF,TGCGCCAGCAAGCTAGCGGGGGAGTACAATGAGCAGTTCTTC
few,TRBV27,TRBD1,TRBJ2-7,CASSLRQGYEQYF,TGTGCCAGCAGTTTAAGACAGGGCTACGAGCAGTACTTC
many,TRBV7-2,-,TRBJ1-1,CASGQLGTEAFF,TGTGCCAGCGGACAGCTGGGGACTGAAGCTTTCTTT
many,TRBV7-3,TRBD2,TRBJ2-3,CASSFGGIADTQYF,TGTGCCAGCAGCTTCGGGGGGATTGCAGATACGCAGTATTTT
many,TRBV3-1,-,TRBJ1-6,CASSQAGRSSYNSPLHF,TGTGCCAGCAGCCAAGCGGGCCGGAGCTCCTATAATTCACCCCTCCACTTT
few,TRBV7-9,TRBD2,TRBJ2-7,CASSSPPGGSDAPLYEQYF,TGTGCCAGCAGCTCCCCCCCTGGCGGGAGTGACGCCCCCCTCTACGAGCAGTACTTC
many,TRBV7-6,TRBD1,TRBJ2-2,CASSFTTGSDTGELFF,TGTGCCAGCAGCTTCACGACAGGGTCGGACACCGGGGAGCTGTTTTTT
few,TRBV20-1,-,TRBJ2-7,CSASRGTNEQYF,TGCAGTGCTAGTCGGGGTACTAACGAGCAGTACTTC
few,TRBV7-2,-,TRBJ2-1,CASSPQVGNEQFF,TGTGCCAGCAGCCCCCAGGTCGGCAATGAGCAGTTCTTC
-,TRBV7-9,-,TRBJ1-6,CASSMTGLNSPLHF,TGTGCCAGCAGCATGACAGGACTCAATTCACCCCTCCACTTT
-,TRBV4-3,TRBD1,TRBJ1-4,CASSQERTGGMKKLFF,TGCGCCAGCAGCCAAGAACGGACAGGAGGAATGAAAAAACTGTTTTTT
many,TRBV20-1,-,TRBJ2-3,CSARRTDTQYF,TGCAGTGCTAGACGGACAGATACGCAGTATTTT
many,TRBV4-1,-,TRBJ2-7,CASSQAPPGSSSYEQYF,TGCGCCAGCAGCCAAGCCCCGCCGGGTTCCAGCTCCTACGAGCAGTACTTC
few,TRBV18,TRBD1,TRBJ2-7,CASSPVTGGAGPYEQYF,TGTGCCAGCTCACCAGTAACAGGGGGCGCGGGGCCTTACGAGCAGTACTTC
many,TRBV4-3,TRBD2,TRBJ2-3,CASSQVPGTSGNTQYF,TGCGCCAGCAGCCAAGTTCCCGGGACTAGCGGAAATACGCAGTATTTT
few,TRBV20-1,TRBD2,TRBJ2-7,CSAISGSEAYEQYF,TGCAGTGCTATTAGCGGGAGTGAGGCCTACGAGCAGTACTTC
-,TRBV7-2,TRBD1,TRBJ1-3,CASTVTGGIVGGNTIYF,TGTGCCAGCACCGTGACAGGGGGAATCGTCGGAGGAAACACCATATATTTT
many,TRBV11-1,TRBD1,TRBJ1-1,CASSLGQNFEAFF,TGTGCCAGCAGCTTGGGACAGAACTTTGAAGCTTTCTTT
many,TRBV9,-,TRBJ2-5,CASSSPRRGEQETQYF,TGTGCCAGCAGCTCCCCACGTCGCGGGGAGCAAGAGACCCAGTACTTC
many,TRBV4-3,-,TRBJ2-2,CASSQQRTLTGELFF,TGCGCCAGCAGCCAACAGCGGACCCTTACCGGGGAGCTGTTTTTT
few,TRBV12-3/TRBV12-4,TRBD1,TRBJ2-4,CASSRTGPAAGIQYF,TGTGCCAGCAGCCGGACAGGCCCCGCCGCAGGGATTCAGTACTTC
-,TRBV28,TRBD2,TRBJ2-7,CASASRGAGEQYF,TGTGCCAGCGCATCGCGGGGGGCAGGGGAGCAGTACTTC
few,TRBV6-6,TRBD2,TRBJ2-7,CASNLAGAYEQYF,TGTGCCAGCAACTTGGCGGGGGCCTACGAGCAGTACTTC
few,TRBV5-4,TRBD1,TRBJ1-3,CASSLTGSAGNTIYF,TGTGCCAGCAGCCTGACAGGGTCGGCTGGAAACACCATATATTTT
many,TRBV7-9,TRBD1,TRBJ2-2,CASSSPDRGRVGELFF,TGTGCCAGCAGCTCCCCTGACAGGGGGCGAGTCGGGGAGCTGTTTTTT
few,TRBV7-8,-,TRBJ2-7,CASSADRRTPYEQYF,TGTGCCAGCAGCGCAGACAGGAGGACTCCGTACGAGCAGTACTTC
few,TRBV6-2/TRBV6-3,TRBD2,TRBJ2-1,CASSPLGAGGPSEQFF,TGTGCCAGCAGCCCGTTGGGAGCGGGGGGGCCGAGTGAGCAGTTCTTC
few,TRBV2,TRBD1,TRBJ1-4,CAGRKTGATNEKLFF,TGTGCCGGACGGAAGACAGGGGCAACTAATGAAAAACTGTTTTTT
many,TRBV13,TRBD2,TRBJ2-3,CASSLGTSGTDTQYF,TGTGCCAGCAGCTTAGGGACTAGCGGCACAGATACGCAGTATTTT
many,TRBV5-4,-,TRBJ1-2,CASGANYGYTF,TGTGCCAGTGGGGCTAACTATGGCTACACCTTC
few,TRBV6-1,-,TRBJ1-3,CASSESLSGNTIYF,TGTGCCAGCAGTGAAAGCCTCTCTGGAAACACCATATATTTT
many,TRBV24-1,-,TRBJ2-2,CATSESYGRGGGGELFF,TGTGCCACCAGTGAGTCCTACGGCAGGGGAGGCGGCGGGGAGCTGTTTTTT
many,TRBV29-1,TRBD2,TRBJ2-7,CSVFGLAGVAAGF,TGCAGCGTTTTTGGACTAGCGGGAGTGGCGGCAGGCTTC
many,TRBV20-1,-,TRBJ2-5,CSASSTVWYF,TGCAGTGCCAGTTCCACCGTCTGGTACTTC
many,TRBV4-3,-,TRBJ2-1,CASSQDPAGSSYNEQFF,TGCGCCAGCAGCCAAGATCCGGCGGGCAGCTCCTACAATGAGCAGTTCTTC
-,TRBV5-1,TRBD2,TRBJ2-1,CASRAGGSYNEQLF,TGCGCCAGCAGAGCGGGAGGGTCCTACAATGAGCAGCTCTTC